Listed here are 5 T cell receptor beta chains from one sample, sequenced in a study of CD8 T cells in ankylosing spondylitis. TCRdb reanalysed the 5' RACE reads using MiXCR and keeps one entry per CDR3 protein. The repertoire holds about 100,000 distinct CDR3 sequences, with about 25% as singletons. The sample consisted of synovial fluid, either unsorted or a sorted T cell fraction (not recorded which). Every receptor here comes from a male donor with ankylosing spondylitis.

This clonotype has just a few counts. The rearrangement joins TRBV20-1 to TRBJ2-5; D might be TRBD1 or TRBD2, each matching 5 bases. The V end lost 6 bases, the J end lost 0 bases, and 14 bases lay between the germline ends. Per the germline V gene, CDR1 is DFQATT and CDR2 is SNEGSKA (reference sequence). This CDR3 is 14 amino acids long. CDR3 residues: CSAEGPGNQETQYF. CDR3 sequence (DNA): TGCAGTGCCGAGGGGCCGGGGAACCAAGAGACCCAGTACTTC.

CDR3: CASSLDRWNEQFF. CDR3 sequence (DNA): TGTGCCAGCAGCTTGGATCGCTGGAATGAGCAGTTCTTC. The chain uses TRBV5-5 and TRBJ2-1; D is unclear. Trimming stripped 0 bases from V and 7 bases from J, with 8 bases between. Germline values: CDR1 SGHKS, CDR2 YYEKEE (reference sequence). There are 13 residues in the CDR3.

A few counts support this clonotype. CDR3 DNA sequence: TGTGCCAGCAGCCGCGGGCTAGCGGGAGCCGACAATGAGCAGTTCTTC. Translated: CASSRGLAGADNEQFF. The V call is TRBV7-9, the J call TRBJ2-1, with 10 bases identical to TRBD2. The V and J ends lost 5 bases and 5 bases, in that order; junction bases with no gene match: 9. Germline V gene sequence: CDR1 SEHNR, CDR2 FQNEAQ (reference sequence). This CDR3 is 16 amino acids long.

The chain carries TRBV5-1 and TRBJ1-2; D is unresolved. Germline V gene lookup returns CDR1 SGHRS and CDR2 YFSETQ. CDR3 length equals 12 residues. The ends were cut back, 2 bases at V and 6 bases at J, with 8 bases in the middle. The CDR3 spells CASSFTENGYTF. CDR3 in DNA: TGCGCCAGCAGCTTTACCGAGAATGGCTACACCTTC.

Points on this clonotype: A junction boundary mismatches the germline segment, possibly from a read error. This chain links TRBV20-1 with TRBJ2-2, with 9 nucleotides matching TRBD1. The CDR3 is 15 residues long. Germline values: CDR1 DFQATT, CDR2 SNEGSKA (reference sequence). The CDR3 region has the DNA TGCAGGGCTAGGAGGGACAGGGTCGGCACCGGGGAGCTGTTTTTT. Translated, it gives CRARRDRVGTGELFF.